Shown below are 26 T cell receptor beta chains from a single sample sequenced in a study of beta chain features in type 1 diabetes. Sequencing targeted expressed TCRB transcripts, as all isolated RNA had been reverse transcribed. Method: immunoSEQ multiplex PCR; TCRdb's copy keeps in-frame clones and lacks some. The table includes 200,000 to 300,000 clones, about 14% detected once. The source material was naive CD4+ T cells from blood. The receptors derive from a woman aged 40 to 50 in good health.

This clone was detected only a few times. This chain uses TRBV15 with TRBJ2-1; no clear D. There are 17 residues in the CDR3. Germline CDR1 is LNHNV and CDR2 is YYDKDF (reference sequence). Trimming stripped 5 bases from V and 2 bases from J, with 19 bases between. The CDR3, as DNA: TGTGCCACCAGCGGAACAACAGAGTTAAGGACCTACAATGAGCAGTTCTTC. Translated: CATSGTTELRTYNEQFF.

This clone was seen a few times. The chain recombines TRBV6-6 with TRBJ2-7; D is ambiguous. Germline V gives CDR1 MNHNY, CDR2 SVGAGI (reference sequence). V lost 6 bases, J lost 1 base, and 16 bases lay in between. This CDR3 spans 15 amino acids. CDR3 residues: CASSHLGRMSYEQYF. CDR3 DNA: TGTGCCAGCAGCCACCTGGGCCGGATGTCCTACGAGCAGTACTTC.

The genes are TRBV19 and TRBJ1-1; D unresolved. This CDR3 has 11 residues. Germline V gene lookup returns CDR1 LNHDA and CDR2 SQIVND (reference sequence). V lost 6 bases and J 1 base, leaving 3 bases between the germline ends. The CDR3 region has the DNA TGTGCCAGTAGCAAGAACACTGAAGCTTTCTTT. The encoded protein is CASSKNTEAFF.

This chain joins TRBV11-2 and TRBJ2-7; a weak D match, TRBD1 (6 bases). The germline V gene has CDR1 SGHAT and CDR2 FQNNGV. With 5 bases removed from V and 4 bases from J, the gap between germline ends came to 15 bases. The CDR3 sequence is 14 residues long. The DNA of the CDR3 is TGTGCCAGCAGCCCTGCTGTACAGGGTTACGAGCAGTACTTC. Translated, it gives CASSPAVQGYEQYF.

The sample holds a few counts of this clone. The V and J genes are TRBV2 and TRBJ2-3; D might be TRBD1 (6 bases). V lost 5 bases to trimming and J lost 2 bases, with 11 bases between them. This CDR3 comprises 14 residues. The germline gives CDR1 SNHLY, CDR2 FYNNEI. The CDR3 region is CASSPTGITDTQYF. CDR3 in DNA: TGTGCCAGCAGTCCCACAGGGATCACAGATACGCAGTATTTT.

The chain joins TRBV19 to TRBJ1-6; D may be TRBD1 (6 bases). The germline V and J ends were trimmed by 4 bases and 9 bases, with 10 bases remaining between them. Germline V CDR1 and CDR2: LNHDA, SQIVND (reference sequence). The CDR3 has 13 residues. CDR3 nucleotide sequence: TGTGCCAGTAGTACCGACAGGACTTCACCCCTCCACTTT. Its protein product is CASSTDRTSPLHF.

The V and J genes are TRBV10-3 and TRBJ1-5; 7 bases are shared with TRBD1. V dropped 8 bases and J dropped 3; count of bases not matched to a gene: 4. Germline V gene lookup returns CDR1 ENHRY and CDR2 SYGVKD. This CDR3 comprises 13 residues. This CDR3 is CAISGTVNQPQHF. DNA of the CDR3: TGTGCCATCTCGGGGACAGTCAATCAGCCCCAGCATTTT.

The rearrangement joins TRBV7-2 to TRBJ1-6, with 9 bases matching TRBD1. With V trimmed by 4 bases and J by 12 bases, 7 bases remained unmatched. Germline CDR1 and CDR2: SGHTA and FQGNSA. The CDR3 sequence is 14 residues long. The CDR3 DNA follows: TGTGCCAGCAGCTCGAGACAGGGGGTGGGACCCCTCCACTTT. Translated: CASSSRQGVGPLHF.

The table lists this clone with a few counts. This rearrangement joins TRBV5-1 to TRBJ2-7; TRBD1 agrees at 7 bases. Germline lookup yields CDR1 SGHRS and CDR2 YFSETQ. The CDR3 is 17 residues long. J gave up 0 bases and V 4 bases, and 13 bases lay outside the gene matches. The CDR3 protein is CASSPAAGTASSYEQYF. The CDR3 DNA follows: TGCGCCAGCAGCCCAGCCGCCGGGACAGCTTCCTCCTACGAGCAGTACTTC. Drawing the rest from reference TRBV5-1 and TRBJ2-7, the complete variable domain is KAGVTQTPRYLIKTRGQQVTLSCSPISGHRSVSWYQQTPGQGLQFLFEYFSETQRNKGNFPGRFSGRQFSNSRSEMNVSTLELGDSALYLCASSPAAGTASSYEQYFGPGTRLTVT.

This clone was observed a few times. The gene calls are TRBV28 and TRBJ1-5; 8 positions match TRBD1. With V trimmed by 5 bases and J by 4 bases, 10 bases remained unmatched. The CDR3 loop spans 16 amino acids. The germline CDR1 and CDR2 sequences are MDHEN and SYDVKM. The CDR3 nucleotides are TGTGCCAGCAGTCCCGTCCGGGACAGGCGAAATCAGCCCCAGCATTTT. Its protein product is CASSPVRDRRNQPQHF.

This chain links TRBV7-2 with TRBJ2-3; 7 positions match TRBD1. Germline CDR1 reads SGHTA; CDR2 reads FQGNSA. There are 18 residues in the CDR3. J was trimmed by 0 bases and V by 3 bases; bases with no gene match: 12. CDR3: CASSFMGTGADSTDTQYF. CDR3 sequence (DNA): TGTGCCAGCAGCTTCATGGGTACAGGGGCCGATAGCACAGATACGCAGTATTTT.

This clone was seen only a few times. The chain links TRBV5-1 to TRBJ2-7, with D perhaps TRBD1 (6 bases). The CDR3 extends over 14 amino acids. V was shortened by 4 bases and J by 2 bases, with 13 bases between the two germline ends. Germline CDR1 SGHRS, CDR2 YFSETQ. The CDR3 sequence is CASSPVDSPYEQYF. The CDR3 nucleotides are TGCGCCAGCAGCCCGGTGGACAGCCCCTACGAGCAGTACTTC.

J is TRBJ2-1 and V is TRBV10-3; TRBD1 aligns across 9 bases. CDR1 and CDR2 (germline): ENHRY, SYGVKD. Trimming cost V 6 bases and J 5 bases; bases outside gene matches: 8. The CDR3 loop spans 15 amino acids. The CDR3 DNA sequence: TGTGCCATCAGACCGGGGGGACAGGGTAACAATGAGCAGTTCTTC. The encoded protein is CAIRPGGQGNNEQFF.

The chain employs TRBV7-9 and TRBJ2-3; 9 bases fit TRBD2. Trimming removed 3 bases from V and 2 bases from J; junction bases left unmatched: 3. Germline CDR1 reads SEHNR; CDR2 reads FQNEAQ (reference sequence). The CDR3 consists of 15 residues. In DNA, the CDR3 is TGTGCCAGCAGCTTGTCTAGCGGGGTCACAGATACGCAGTATTTT. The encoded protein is CASSLSSGVTDTQYF.

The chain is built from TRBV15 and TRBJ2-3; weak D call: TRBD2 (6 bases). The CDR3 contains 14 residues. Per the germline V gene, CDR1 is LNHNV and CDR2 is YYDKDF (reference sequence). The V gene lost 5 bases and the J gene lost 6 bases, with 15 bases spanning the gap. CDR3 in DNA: TGTGCCACCAGCCCACGACATGGAGGGGATACGCAGTATTTT. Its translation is CATSPRHGGDTQYF.

In DNA, the CDR3 is TGCGCCAGCAGTCAGTACAACGAGCAGTACTTC. Protein sequence: CASSQYNEQYF. The chain combines TRBV23-1 with TRBJ2-7; no definite D call. TRBV23-1 qualifies as an ORF whose function is uncertain. V was cut by 3 bases and J by 5 bases, with 5 bases left in between. The length of the CDR3 is 11 residues.

The CDR3 loop is CASSEARLQGHPSYEQYF. CDR3 DNA: TGTGCCAGCAGTGAGGCCCGGTTACAGGGCCACCCCTCCTACGAGCAGTACTTC. The chain employs TRBV2 and TRBJ2-7; D possibly corresponds to TRBD1 (6 bases). The CDR3 length is 18 residues. Germline values: CDR1 SNHLY, CDR2 FYNNEI. V dropped 3 bases and J dropped 0 bases, with 21 bases sitting between them.

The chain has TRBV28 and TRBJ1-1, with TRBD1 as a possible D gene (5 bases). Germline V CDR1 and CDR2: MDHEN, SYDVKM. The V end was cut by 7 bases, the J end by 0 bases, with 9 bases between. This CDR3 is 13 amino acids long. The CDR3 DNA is TGTGCCAGCAACAGGCCTATGAACACTGAAGCTTTCTTT. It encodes CASNRPMNTEAFF.

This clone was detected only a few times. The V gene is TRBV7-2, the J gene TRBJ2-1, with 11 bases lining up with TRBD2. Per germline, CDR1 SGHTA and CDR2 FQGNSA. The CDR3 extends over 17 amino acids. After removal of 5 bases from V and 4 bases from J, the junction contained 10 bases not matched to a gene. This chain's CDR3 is CASSPKASGGKYNEQFF. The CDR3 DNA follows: TGTGCCAGCAGCCCCAAAGCTAGCGGGGGGAAATACAATGAGCAGTTCTTC.

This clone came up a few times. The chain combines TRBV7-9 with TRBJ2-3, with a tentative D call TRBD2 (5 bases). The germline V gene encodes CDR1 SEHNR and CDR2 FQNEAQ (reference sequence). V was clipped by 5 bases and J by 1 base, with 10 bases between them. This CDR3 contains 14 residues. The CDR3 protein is CASSLRTGTDTQYF. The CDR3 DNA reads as TGTGCCAGCAGCCTCCGGACTGGCACAGATACGCAGTATTTT.

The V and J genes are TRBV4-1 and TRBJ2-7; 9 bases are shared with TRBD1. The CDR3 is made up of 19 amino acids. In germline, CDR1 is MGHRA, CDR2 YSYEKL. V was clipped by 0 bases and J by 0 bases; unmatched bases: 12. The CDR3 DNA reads TGCGCCAGCAGCCAAGACGGGACAGGGTTAGTCCGAACCTCCTACGAGCAGTACTTC. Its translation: CASSQDGTGLVRTSYEQYF.

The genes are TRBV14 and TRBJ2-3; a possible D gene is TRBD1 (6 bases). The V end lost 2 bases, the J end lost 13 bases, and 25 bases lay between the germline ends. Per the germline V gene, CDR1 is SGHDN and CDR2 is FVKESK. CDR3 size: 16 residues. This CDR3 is CASSQPGGLGQPLKYF. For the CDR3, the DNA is TGTGCCAGCAGCCAACCTGGGGGCCTGGGACAACCACTCAAGTATTTT.

CDR3 bases: TGTGCCAGTAGATCGGACAGGGGCTTCCTGAACACCGGGGAGCTGTTTTTT. Residues: CASRSDRGFLNTGELFF. The V and J genes are TRBV19 and TRBJ2-2; the match to TRBD1 covers 9 bases. Unmatched junction bases numbered 9, after V lost 6 bases and J lost 1 base. CDR1 and CDR2 (germline): LNHDA, SQIVND (reference sequence). This CDR3 is built from 17 residues. Full variable domain (remainder filled in from reference TRBV19 and TRBJ2-2): DGGITQSPKYLFRKEGQNVTLSCEQNLNHDAMYWYRQDPGQGLRLIYYSQIVNDFQKGDIAEGYSVSREKKESFPLTVTSAQKNPTAFYLCASRSDRGFLNTGELFFGEGSRLTVL.

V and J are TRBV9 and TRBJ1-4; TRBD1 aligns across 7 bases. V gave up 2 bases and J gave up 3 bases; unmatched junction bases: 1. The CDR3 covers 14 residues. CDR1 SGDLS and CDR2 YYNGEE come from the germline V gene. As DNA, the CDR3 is TGTGCCAGCAGCGTCGGGACAGCTAATGAAAAACTGTTTTTT. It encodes CASSVGTANEKLFF.

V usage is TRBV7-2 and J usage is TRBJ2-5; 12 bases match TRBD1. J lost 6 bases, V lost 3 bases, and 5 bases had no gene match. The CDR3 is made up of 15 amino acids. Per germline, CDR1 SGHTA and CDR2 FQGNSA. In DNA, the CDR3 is TGTGCCAGCAGCTTGGGACAGGGGGCCGGGAAGACCCAGTACTTC. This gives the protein CASSLGQGAGKTQYF.

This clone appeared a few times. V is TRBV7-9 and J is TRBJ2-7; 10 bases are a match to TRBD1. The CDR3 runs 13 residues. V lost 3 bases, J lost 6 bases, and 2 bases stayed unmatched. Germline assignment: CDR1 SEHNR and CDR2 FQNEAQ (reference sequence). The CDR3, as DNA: TGTGCCAGCAGCTTGGGACAGGGGCGCGAGCAGTACTTC. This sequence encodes CASSLGQGREQYF.